A selection of T cell receptor beta chains follows, all from one sample in a study of T cell responses to AZD1222 COVID-19 vaccine. Some clones are missing from TCRdb's copy, which holds only in-frame ones; the method was immunoSEQ multiplex PCR. The sample lists about 150,000 clones; around 90% were seen once. The sample in question was peripheral blood, obtained on day 0 of AZD1222 vaccination. The receptors here all came from an adult in good health. CDR3s include the opening cysteine and the closing phenylalanine or tryptophan. A D gene is named only where the DNA matches it firmly. Size is omitted from some rows. Given values are once, few, many or a class for expanded clones.

D gene,V gene,clone size,J gene,CDR3 DNA,CDR3 protein
NA,TRBV28,NA,TRBJ1-5,TGTGCCAGCAGTTTGGGGGGTTCGAACAATCAGCCCCAGCATTTT,CASSLGGSNNQPQHF
NA,TRBV29-1,once,TRBJ1-1,TGCAGCGTTGCCCAGATACTGAACACTGAAGCTTTCTTT,CSVAQILNTEAFF
NA,TRBV15,NA,TRBJ2-2,TGTGCCACCAGCAGGTACGGGAACACCGGGGAGCTGTTTTTT,CATSRYGNTGELFF
TRBD1,TRBV19,NA,TRBJ2-3,TGTGCCAGTAGATCGACAGGGGGCGGTACGCAGTATTTT,CASRSTGGGTQYF
TRBD1,TRBV5-1,NA,TRBJ1-2,TGCGCCAGCAGCTTGTTTGCGACAGGGATCTATGGCTACACCTTC,CASSLFATGIYGYTF
NA,TRBV6-2/TRBV6-3,NA,TRBJ2-5,TGTGCCAGCAGTTATGTCGGGGTGGCCCCCAAAGAGACCCAGTACTTC,CASSYVGVAPKETQYF
NA,TRBV9,many,TRBJ2-5,TGTGCCAGCAGCGTAGTCCCCGGCTATCAGGAGACCCAGTACTTC,CASSVVPGYQETQYF
TRBD1,TRBV5-8,NA,TRBJ2-3,TGTGCCAGCAGCGCCGGGACAGGGTTGAACACAGATACGCAGTATTTT,CASSAGTGLNTDTQYF
TRBD1,TRBV25-1,few,TRBJ1-1,TGTGCCAGCAGTGAATCGACAGGGGGCCGGACTGAAGCTTTCTTT,CASSESTGGRTEAFF
NA,TRBV7-9,once,TRBJ1-1,TGTGCCAGCAGCTTACCGGCTAGCCCTGAAGCTTTCTTT,CASSLPASPEAFF
NA,TRBV18,NA,TRBJ1-1,TGTGCCAGCTCAGGACAGCAGAACACTGAAGCTTTCTTT,CASSGQQNTEAFF
NA,TRBV6-5,NA,TRBJ1-2,TGTGCCAGCTCAACGAAGGATGGCTACACCTTC,CASSTKDGYTF
TRBD1,TRBV5-6,NA,TRBJ1-3,TGTGCCAGCAGCTTGGCCACAGGGGCCATATATTTT,CASSLATGAIYF